These 30 T cell receptor beta chains came from one sample sequenced in a study of blood T cell repertoires in COVID-19. Generated by immunoSEQ multiplex PCR, the TCRdb table keeps only in-frame clones and is missing some. The sample consists of hundreds of thousands of clones, 70% to 90% of them appearing once. Source material: peripheral blood. The origin of the receptors is a man in his late teens or twenties with active or convalescent COVID-19.

The chain combines TRBV24-1 with TRBJ1-1; no clear D. The germline V gene has CDR1 KGHDR and CDR2 SFDVKD. With 0 bases removed from V and 11 bases from J, the gap between germline ends came to 9 bases. The CDR3 length is 12 residues. The chain's CDR3 is CATSDLAGYAFF. The DNA for the CDR3 is TGTGCCACCAGTGATTTGGCCGGTTACGCTTTCTTT.

This clone turned up a few times. V is TRBV6-5 and J is TRBJ2-5; 10 bases fit TRBD2. The CDR3 length is 15 residues. The germline V gene has CDR1 MNHEY and CDR2 SVGAGI. Trimming took 4 bases from V and 0 from J; bases not matched to a gene: 2. The CDR3 DNA is TGTGCCAGCAGTTCTAGCGGGGGCGACCAAGAGACCCAGTACTTC. It translates to CASSSSGGDQETQYF.

This chain uses TRBV7-2 with TRBJ1-2, with 9 bases that match TRBD1. There are 14 residues in the CDR3. The trim removed 2 bases at V and 8 bases at J, leaving 6 bases unmatched. In germline, CDR1 is SGHTA, CDR2 FQGNSA. The CDR3: CASSLQRTGVGYTF. Here the CDR3 DNA reads TGTGCCAGCAGCTTACAGCGGACAGGGGTCGGCTACACCTTC.

The rearrangement links TRBV9 to TRBJ2-7; D may be TRBD2 (6 bases). Germline CDR1 is SGDLS and CDR2 is YYNGEE. The CDR3 sequence is 15 residues long. Trimming shortened V by 0 bases and J by 2 bases, and 12 bases separated the two germline ends. CDR3 sequence: CASSVGGDGTYEQYF. The CDR3 DNA sequence: TGTGCCAGCAGCGTAGGGGGGGACGGCACCTACGAGCAGTACTTC. Together with reference TRBV9 and TRBJ2-7, the CDR3 gives the full variable domain: DSGVTQTPKHLITATGQRVTLRCSPRSGDLSVYWYQQSLDQGLQFLIQYYNGEERAKGNILERFSAQQFPDLHSELNLSSLELGDSALYFCASSVGGDGTYEQYFGPGTRLTVT.

This clone was observed a single time. The gene calls are TRBV11-2 and TRBJ2-7; TRBD2 aligns across 10 bases. The V segment lost 5 bases and the J segment 2 bases; nucleotides outside the gene matches: 6. Germline CDR1 reads SGHAT; CDR2 reads FQNNGV. The CDR3 has 15 amino acids. DNA of the CDR3: TGTGCCAGCAGCCTCGGACTAGCGGTGACCTACGAGCAGTACTTC. Translated: CASSLGLAVTYEQYF.

This clone occurred once. The genes are TRBV3-1 (or the pseudogene TRBV3-2) and TRBJ2-7; 9 positions match TRBD1. The CDR3 consists of 16 residues. Per germline, CDR1 LGHDT and CDR2 YNNKEL (reference sequence). The J segment lost 3 bases and the V segment lost 0 bases, leaving 6 bases of the junction unmatched. CDR3 sequence reads: CASSQDLRDRDYEQYF. The CDR3 DNA follows: TGTGCCAGCAGCCAAGATCTACGGGACAGGGACTACGAGCAGTACTTC.

The chain joins TRBV23-1 to TRBJ2-5, with TRBD2 as a possible D gene (6 bases). TRBV23-1 is known as an ORF, though its function is uncertain. Trimming took 7 bases from V and 0 from J, leaving 15 bases between them. CDR3 length: 15 amino acids. DNA of the CDR3: TGCGCCAGCACCCCATGGAGGGGAAACCAAGAGACCCAGTACTTC. It codes for CASTPWRGNQETQYF.

The rearrangement joins TRBV7-8 to TRBJ2-3, with D possibly being TRBD2 (5 bases). This CDR3 is 13 amino acids long. Germline CDR1 SGHVS, CDR2 FQNEAQ. V was trimmed by 1 base and J by 3 bases, leaving 5 bases between them. CDR3 DNA: TGTGCCAGCAGCTTAGGGGAGACAGATACGCAGTATTTT. Its translation is CASSLGETDTQYF.

The chain joins TRBV5-1 to TRBJ2-2, with a tentative D call TRBD1 (5 bases). V was shortened by 0 bases and J by 6 bases, with 12 bases between the two germline ends. The CDR3 contains 15 residues. Germline V lookup: CDR1 SGHRS, CDR2 YFSETQ. In nucleotides, the CDR3 is TGCGCCAGCAGCTTGGTGCAGGGCGGCGCCGGGGAGCTGTTTTTT. It translates to CASSLVQGGAGELFF.

J is TRBJ1-2 and V is TRBV19, with 10 bases aligning to TRBD1. Per the germline V gene, CDR1 is LNHDA and CDR2 is SQIVND (reference sequence). Trimming at V came to 6 bases and at J to 8 bases, leaving 12 bases not matched to a gene. The length of the CDR3 is 15 residues. CDR3 residues: CASRESGQGRGGYTF. As DNA, the CDR3 is TGTGCCAGTAGAGAATCGGGACAGGGGAGGGGAGGCTACACCTTC.

The table lists this clone with a few counts. The chain has TRBV4-1 and TRBJ2-2; possible D gene TRBD2, 6 bases. CDR3 size: 14 residues. Germline CDR1 is MGHRA and CDR2 is YSYEKL. The V end lost 1 base, the J end lost 6 bases, and 9 bases lay between the germline ends. The CDR3 nucleotides read TGCGCCAGCAGCCAAGGTCAGCGGGCCGGGGAGCTGTTTTTT. Its translation: CASSQGQRAGELFF.

The V and J genes are TRBV29-1 and TRBJ2-1; D gene ambiguous. The V gene lost 3 bases and the J gene lost 2 bases, with 8 bases spanning the gap. CDR3 length: 13 residues. The germline V gene has CDR1 SQVTM and CDR2 ANQGSEA. The CDR3 loop is CSVEGLAYNEQFF. In DNA form, the CDR3 reads TGCAGCGTTGAGGGCCTCGCCTACAATGAGCAGTTCTTC.

The chain links TRBV2 to TRBJ1-1, with unresolved D. Germline CDR1 reads SNHLY; CDR2 reads FYNNEI. Trimming left V 7 bases short and J 0 bases short, with 12 bases between. The CDR3 totals 14 residues. The CDR3 DNA sequence: TGTGCCAGCAAAAGGCCGGACTTGAACACTGAAGCTTTCTTT. Its protein product is CASKRPDLNTEAFF.

The chain employs TRBV4-3 and TRBJ1-3; tentatively, D is TRBD1 (5 bases). The V gene's germline CDR1 is LGHNA and CDR2 YSLEER. This CDR3 region has 17 residues. Trimming shortened V by 4 bases and J by 5 bases, and 21 bases separated the two germline ends. The CDR3, as DNA: TGCGCCAGCAGCCCGAGTCCCCAGGGTGTCGGGCGAAACACCATATATTTT. It translates to CASSPSPQGVGRNTIYF.

This rearrangement joins TRBV10-3 to TRBJ1-1, with D possibly matching TRBD1 (5 bases). The CDR3 is 17 residues long. V lost 0 bases and J lost 0, with 14 bases in between. CDR1 is ENHRY and CDR2 is SYGVKD in the germline V gene. For the CDR3, the DNA is TGTGCCATCAGTGAGTCTCAGGGAACCTCGGTGAACACTGAAGCTTTCTTT. Translation gives CAISESQGTSVNTEAFF.

V gene TRBV9 combines with J gene TRBJ2-7; 9 nucleotides match TRBD1. CDR3 length: 14 amino acids. Trimming at V came to 3 bases and at J to 3 bases, leaving 4 bases not matched to a gene. Germline V gene sequence: CDR1 SGDLS, CDR2 YYNGEE. The CDR3 loop reads CASSAKTGGYEQYF. The CDR3 DNA sequence: TGTGCCAGCAGCGCCAAGACAGGGGGCTACGAGCAGTACTTC.

V gene TRBV6-2 or TRBV6-3 combines with J gene TRBJ2-1; D may be TRBD2 (5 bases). V was shortened by 0 bases and J by 8 bases, with 17 bases between the two germline ends. Looked up from germline, CDR1 is MNHEY and CDR2 is SVGEGT. This CDR3 is built from 16 residues. The chain's CDR3 is CASSYSSLSLGDEQFF. In DNA, the CDR3 is TGTGCCAGCAGTTACTCGAGTCTTAGCTTGGGAGATGAGCAGTTCTTC.

V and J are TRBV9 and TRBJ2-5; 7 bases are shared with TRBD2. The trim removed 6 bases at V and 2 bases at J, leaving 7 bases unmatched. Looked up from germline, CDR1 is SGDLS and CDR2 is YYNGEE. This CDR3 has 14 residues. As DNA, the CDR3 is TGTGCCAGCACCTTGAGCGGGGATCAAGAGACCCAGTACTTC. Translated: CASTLSGDQETQYF.

V is TRBV5-8 and J is TRBJ1-4, with a possible D match to TRBD1 (6 bases). The V gene lost 4 bases and the J gene lost 6 bases, with 16 bases spanning the gap. Germline CDR1 is SGHTS and CDR2 is YDEGEE. This CDR3 comprises 15 residues. The CDR3 coding sequence is TGTGCCAGCAGCCAAAATAACAGGGACCATGAAAAACTGTTTTTT. This sequence encodes CASSQNNRDHEKLFF.

This sequence joins TRBV29-1 and TRBJ2-3, with D perhaps matching TRBD1 (5 bases). The CDR3 extends over 15 amino acids. Trimming took off 7 bases at V and 0 bases at J, with 17 bases between the two ends. Germline CDR1 SQVTM, CDR2 ANQGSEA. The CDR3 loop is CSATQGVGSTDTQYF. As DNA, the CDR3 is TGCAGCGCAACGCAAGGGGTCGGAAGCACAGATACGCAGTATTTT.

The J gene is TRBJ2-5, the V gene TRBV2, with D maybe TRBD2 (5 bases). The germline gives CDR1 SNHLY, CDR2 FYNNEI. V was clipped by 6 bases and J by 1 base, with 12 bases between them. This CDR3 comprises 14 residues. The CDR3 coding sequence is TGTGCCAGCAGCCCTCGAGCGGCCCAAGAGACCCAGTACTTC. Residues: CASSPRAAQETQYF.

This clone was counted ten times or more. J is TRBJ1-6 and V is TRBV6-2 or TRBV6-3; TRBD1 agrees at 8 bases. CDR3 length: 15 residues. Germline CDR1 reads MNHEY; CDR2 reads SVGEGT. V shed 4 bases, J shed 9 bases, and the junction held 8 bases outside the gene matches. CDR3 residues: CASSFTAQGASPLHF. The CDR3 DNA is TGTGCCAGCAGTTTCACCGCTCAGGGGGCTTCACCCCTCCACTTT.

V usage is TRBV7-9 and J usage is TRBJ1-3; a weak D match, TRBD1 (5 bases). Trimming stripped 0 bases from V and 4 bases from J, with 10 bases between. The CDR3 consists of 15 residues. Per the germline V gene, CDR1 is SEHNR and CDR2 is FQNEAQ (reference sequence). The CDR3 loop is CASSLAPRAGNTIYF. CDR3 in DNA: TGTGCCAGCAGCTTAGCCCCCAGGGCCGGAAACACCATATATTTT.

With respect to this clone: Other nucleotide sequences from this sample produce the same CDR3. The V and J genes are TRBV7-9 and TRBJ1-2; tentatively, D is TRBD1 (6 bases). V was shortened by 5 bases and J by 1 base, with 11 bases between the two germline ends. Germline V CDR1 and CDR2: SEHNR, FQNEAQ (reference sequence). This CDR3 comprises 14 residues. The DNA for the CDR3 is TGTGCCAGCAGCCTAGGACAGCTTAACTATGGCTACACCTTC. Its protein is CASSLGQLNYGYTF. Combining the CDR3 with reference TRBV7-9 and TRBJ1-2 gives the whole variable domain DTGVSQNPRHKITKRGQNVTFRCDPISEHNRLYWYRQTLGQGPEFLTYFQNEAQLEKSRLLSDRFSAERPKGSFSTLEIQRTEQGDSAMYLCASSLGQLNYGYTFGSGTRLTVV.

This rearrangement joins TRBV5-1 to TRBJ2-1; 9 bases align to TRBD2. Unmatched junction bases numbered 7, after V lost 0 bases and J lost 9 bases. Germline CDR1 and CDR2: SGHRS and YFSETQ. The CDR3 sequence is 15 residues long. The CDR3 sequence: CASSLEGGGAVEQFF. CDR3 sequence (DNA): TGCGCCAGCAGCTTGGAGGGCGGGGGGGCCGTTGAGCAGTTCTTC. The complete variable domain, with remaining parts taken from reference TRBV5-1 and TRBJ2-1, reads KAGVTQTPRYLIKTRGQQVTLSCSPISGHRSVSWYQQTPGQGLQFLFEYFSETQRNKGNFPGRFSGRQFSNSRSEMNVSTLELGDSALYLCASSLEGGGAVEQFFGPGTRLTVL.

V usage is TRBV9 and J usage is TRBJ2-3; D possibly corresponds to TRBD2 (6 bases). The V and J ends lost 5 bases and 2 bases respectively, with 18 bases between them. CDR3 length: 16 residues. CDR1 and CDR2 from the germline V gene are SGDLS and YYNGEE. The CDR3 loop is CASSGRVREPTDTQYF. The CDR3 DNA reads TGTGCCAGCAGTGGCCGAGTTCGGGAGCCCACAGATACGCAGTATTTT.

The chain uses TRBV5-6 and TRBJ1-5; TRBD1 aligns across 11 bases. The CDR3 consists of 18 residues. From germline, CDR1 is SGHDT and CDR2 YYEEEE. V trimming: 3 bases; J trimming: 0 bases; junction bases outside the gene matches: 8. The DNA for the CDR3 is TGTGCCAGCAGCTCGGGGGACAGGGGGGATTATAGCAATCAGCCCCAGCATTTT. Its protein is CASSSGDRGDYSNQPQHF.

The chain uses TRBV9 and TRBJ2-1; D is possibly TRBD1 (5 bases). Germline V gives CDR1 SGDLS, CDR2 YYNGEE. This CDR3 spans 17 amino acids. Trimming pared 0 bases from V and 3 bases from J, leaving 16 bases between. The CDR3: CASSVALRQKDYNEQFF. CDR3 nucleotides: TGTGCCAGCAGCGTAGCTCTCCGACAGAAAGACTACAATGAGCAGTTCTTC.

The chain recombines TRBV11-2 with TRBJ1-6, with D possibly matching TRBD1 (5 bases). Germline CDR1 and CDR2: SGHAT and FQNNGV. Trimming took 1 base from V and 0 from J, leaving 10 bases between them. The CDR3 loop spans 17 amino acids. Here the CDR3 DNA reads TGTGCCAGCAGCTTAGTGGGGAGGGGCTCCTATAATTCACCCCTCCACTTT. The encoded protein is CASSLVGRGSYNSPLHF.

As concerns this clone: Its ends do not fully match the called genes, so a read error is possible. The V gene is TRBV2, the J gene TRBJ2-3; D uncertain. The germline V gene encodes CDR1 SNHLY and CDR2 FYNNEI. The CDR3 has 14 residues. The DNA for the CDR3 is TGTGCCAGCAGCGAAGTCCGTCTCACAGATACGCAGTATTTT. This encodes CASSEVRLTDTQYF.